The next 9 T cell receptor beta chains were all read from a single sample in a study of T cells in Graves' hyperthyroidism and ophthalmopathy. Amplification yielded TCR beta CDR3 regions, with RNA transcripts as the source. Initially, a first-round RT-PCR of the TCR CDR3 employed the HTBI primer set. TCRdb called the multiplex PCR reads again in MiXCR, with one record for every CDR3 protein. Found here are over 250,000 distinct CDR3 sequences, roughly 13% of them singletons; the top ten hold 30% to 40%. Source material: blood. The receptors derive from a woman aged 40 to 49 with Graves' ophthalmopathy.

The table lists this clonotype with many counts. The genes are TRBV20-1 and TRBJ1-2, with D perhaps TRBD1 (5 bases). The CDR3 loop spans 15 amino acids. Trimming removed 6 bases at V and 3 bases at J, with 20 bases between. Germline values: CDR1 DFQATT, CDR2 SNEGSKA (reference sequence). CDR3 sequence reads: CSAGGGAGPDYGYTF. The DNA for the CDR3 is TGCAGTGCGGGAGGAGGGGCAGGTCCTGACTATGGCTACACCTTC.

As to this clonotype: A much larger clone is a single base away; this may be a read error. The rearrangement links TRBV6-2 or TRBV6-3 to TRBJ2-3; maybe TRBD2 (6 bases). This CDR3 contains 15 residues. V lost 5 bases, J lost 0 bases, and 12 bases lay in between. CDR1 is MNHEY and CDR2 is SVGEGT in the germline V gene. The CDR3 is CASSAGTTSTDTQYF. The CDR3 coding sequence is TGTGCCAGCAGTGCGGGGACGACTAGCACAGATACGCAGTATTTT.

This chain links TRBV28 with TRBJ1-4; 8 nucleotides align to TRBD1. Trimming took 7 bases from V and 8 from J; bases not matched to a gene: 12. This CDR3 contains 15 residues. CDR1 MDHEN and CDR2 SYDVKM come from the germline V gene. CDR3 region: CASNPPGQGYEKLFF. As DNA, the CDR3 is TGTGCCAGCAACCCCCCCGGACAGGGTTACGAAAAACTGTTTTTT.

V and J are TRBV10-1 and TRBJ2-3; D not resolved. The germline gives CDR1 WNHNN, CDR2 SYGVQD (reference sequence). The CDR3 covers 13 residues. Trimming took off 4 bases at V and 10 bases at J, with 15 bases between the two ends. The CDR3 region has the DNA TGCGCCAGCAGTGGCGTCCTGCGTGGCGCGCAGTATTTT. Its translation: CASSGVLRGAQYF.

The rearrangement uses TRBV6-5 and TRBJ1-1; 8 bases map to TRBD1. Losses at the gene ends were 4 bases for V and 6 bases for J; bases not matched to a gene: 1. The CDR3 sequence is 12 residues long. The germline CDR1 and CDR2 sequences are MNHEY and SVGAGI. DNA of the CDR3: TGTGCCAGCAGTTCAGGGGGCGCTGAAGCTTTCTTT. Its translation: CASSSGGAEAFF.

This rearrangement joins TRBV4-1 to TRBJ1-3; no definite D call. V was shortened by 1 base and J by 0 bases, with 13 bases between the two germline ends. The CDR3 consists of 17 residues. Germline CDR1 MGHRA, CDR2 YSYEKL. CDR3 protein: CASSQGSSPFSGNTIYF. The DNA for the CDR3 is TGCGCCAGCAGCCAAGGGAGTTCACCGTTCTCTGGAAACACCATATATTTT.

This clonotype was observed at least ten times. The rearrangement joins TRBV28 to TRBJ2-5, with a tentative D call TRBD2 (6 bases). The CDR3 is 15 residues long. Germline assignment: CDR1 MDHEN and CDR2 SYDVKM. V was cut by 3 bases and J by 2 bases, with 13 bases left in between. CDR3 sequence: CASSLGGVGQETQYF. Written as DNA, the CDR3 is TGTGCCAGCAGTTTGGGCGGGGTGGGACAAGAGACCCAGTACTTC.

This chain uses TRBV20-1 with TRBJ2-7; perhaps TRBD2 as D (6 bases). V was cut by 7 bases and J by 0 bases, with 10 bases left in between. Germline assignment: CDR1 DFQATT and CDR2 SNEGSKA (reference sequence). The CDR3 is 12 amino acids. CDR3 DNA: TGCAGTGGGAGGAGGGACTCCTACGAGCAGTACTTC. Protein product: CSGRRDSYEQYF.

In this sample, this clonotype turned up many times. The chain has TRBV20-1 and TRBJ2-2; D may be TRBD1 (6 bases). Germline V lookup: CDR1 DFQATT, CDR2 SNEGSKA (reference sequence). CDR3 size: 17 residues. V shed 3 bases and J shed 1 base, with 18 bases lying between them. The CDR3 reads CSARRDRSQGNTGELFF. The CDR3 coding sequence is TGCAGTGCTAGGCGCGACAGGTCCCAGGGGAACACCGGGGAGCTGTTTTTT.